A selection of T cell receptor beta chains follows, all from one sample in a study of OX40 agonist ivuxolimab in advanced cancers. Profiling relied on immunoSEQ multiplex PCR, and the TCRdb table lists in-frame clones only, not all of them. The sample comprises some 40,000 clones, 85% to 95% of which are singletons, and 15% rests with the top ten. Sequencing was performed on CD4+ or CD8+ T cells sorted from blood, taken in a trial of the OX40 agonist ivuxolimab. These receptors were obtained from an adult with an advanced solid tumor such as melanoma, head and neck, liver or kidney cancer. CDR3s include the opening cysteine and the closing phenylalanine or tryptophan. A D gene is named only where the DNA matches it firmly.

cdr3_length	v_call	j_call	d_call	cdr3_aa	cdr3_nt
20	TRBV7-7	TRBJ2-5	TRBD1	CASSLGSGGQGPTSQETQYF	TGTGCTAGCAGCTTAGGGTCTGGCGGACAGGGCCCAACCTCCCAAGAGACCCAGTACTTC
14	TRBV7-6	TRBJ2-3	NA	CASSLIAEGDTQYF	TGTGCCAGCAGCTTAATAGCGGAGGGAGATACGCAGTATTTT
14	TRBV10-3	TRBJ2-1	NA	CAISGGQLSGEQFF	TGTGCCATCAGTGGAGGCCAATTAAGTGGTGAGCAGTTCTTC
13	TRBV5-1	TRBJ2-7	TRBD1	CASSADKRTGQSF	TGCGCCAGCAGCGCAGACAAGAGGACGGGACAGTCCTTC
15	TRBV9	TRBJ2-1	TRBD2	CASSGTSGAYNEQFF	TGTGCCAGCAGCGGGACTAGCGGGGCCTACAATGAGCAGTTCTTC
17	TRBV11-2	TRBJ2-3	TRBD2	CASSLFGLAGDGDTQYF	TGTGCCAGCAGCTTATTCGGTCTAGCGGGGGATGGGGATACGCAGTATTTT
15	TRBV19	TRBJ2-3	TRBD2	CASSSLAGVVDTQYF	TGTGCCAGTAGTTCTCTAGCGGGAGTAGTGGATACGCAGTATTTT
15	TRBV19	TRBJ1-4	NA	CASRATGPTNEKLFF	TGTGCCAGTAGGGCGACGGGCCCAACTAATGAAAAACTGTTTTTT
11	TRBV15	TRBJ2-1	NA	CAFGPLDEQFF	TGTGCCTTTGGTCCTTTAGATGAGCAGTTCTTC
13	TRBV5-5	TRBJ2-7	NA	CASSSIYHYEQYF	TGTGCCAGCAGCTCGATCTATCACTACGAGCAGTACTTC
13	TRBV19	TRBJ1-1	NA	CASSIGWNTEAFF	TGTGCCAGTAGTATCGGCTGGAACACTGAAGCTTTCTTT
14	TRBV9	TRBJ2-3	NA	CASSADGGTDTQYF	TGTGCCAGCAGCGCGGACGGAGGCACAGATACGCAGTATTTT
14	TRBV11-2	TRBJ1-1	NA	CASSLEGRVTEAFF	TGTGCCAGCAGCTTAGAGGGGCGGGTCACTGAAGCTTTCTTT